This TCR beta chain was recorded in a study of blood T cell repertoires in COVID-19. Whole-study context: Spain, Italy and the United States supplied samples that represented acute and convalescent COVID-19. Sources were T cells, B-cell-depleted T cells, or PBMCs; the material itself was cDNA or gDNA.

V was cut by 0 bases and J by 2 bases, with 8 bases left in between. This CDR3 is built from 16 residues. Per germline, CDR1 KGHSY and CDR2 FQNENV. This table comes from immunoSEQ multiplex PCR, and its TCRdb copy is limited to in-frame clones, with some not included. The table records approximately 300,000 clones, nearly 90% of them present only once. Seattle patients were enrolled during active infection and followed longitudinally. Sequencing was performed on peripheral blood. This sequence originates from a woman in her thirties with COVID-19, enrolled during active disease. The chain couples TRBV16 to TRBJ2-6; D ambiguous. Here the CDR3 reads CASSQSNRAGANVLTF. The CDR3 region has the DNA TGTGCCAGCAGCCAATCAAACCGGGCTGGGGCCAACGTCCTGACTTTC.